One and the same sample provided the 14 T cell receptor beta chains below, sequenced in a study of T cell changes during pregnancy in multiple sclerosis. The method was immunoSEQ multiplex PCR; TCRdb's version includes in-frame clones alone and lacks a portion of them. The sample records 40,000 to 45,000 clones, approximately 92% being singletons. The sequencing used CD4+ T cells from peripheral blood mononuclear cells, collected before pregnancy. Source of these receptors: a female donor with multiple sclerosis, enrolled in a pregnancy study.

The CDR3 coding sequence is TGTGCCTGGAGAAGGGACAGGGACGAAAAACTGTTTTTT. Protein sequence: CAWRRDRDEKLFF. The rearrangement uses TRBV30 and TRBJ1-4; 9 bases are a match to TRBD1. With 3 bases clipped from V and 8 bases from J, the junction kept 4 bases outside the gene matches. Germline loops: CDR1 GTSNPN, CDR2 SVGIG (reference sequence). The CDR3 extends over 13 amino acids.

Here the CDR3 DNA reads TGCGCCAGCAGCTGGGAGCCAACTAGCGGGACCCCCTACGAGCAGTACTTC. This encodes CASSWEPTSGTPYEQYF. This chain joins TRBV5-1 and TRBJ2-7; TRBD2 matches 10 bases. Germline CDR1 reads SGHRS; CDR2 reads YFSETQ. The CDR3 has 17 amino acids. Trimming cost V 3 bases and J 2 bases; bases outside gene matches: 11.

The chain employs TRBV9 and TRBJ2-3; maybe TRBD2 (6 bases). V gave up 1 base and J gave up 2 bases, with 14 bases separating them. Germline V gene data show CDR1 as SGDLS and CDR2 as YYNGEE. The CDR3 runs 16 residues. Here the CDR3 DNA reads TGTGCCAGCAGCGTACGGCGGGATCAAGCCACAGATACGCAGTATTTT. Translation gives CASSVRRDQATDTQYF.

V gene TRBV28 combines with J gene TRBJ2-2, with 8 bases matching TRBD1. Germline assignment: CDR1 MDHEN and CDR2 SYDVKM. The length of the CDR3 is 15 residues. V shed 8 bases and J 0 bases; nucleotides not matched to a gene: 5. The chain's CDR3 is CASSRQGTNTGELFF. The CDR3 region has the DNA TGTGCCAGCTCCCGACAGGGGACGAACACCGGGGAGCTGTTTTTT.

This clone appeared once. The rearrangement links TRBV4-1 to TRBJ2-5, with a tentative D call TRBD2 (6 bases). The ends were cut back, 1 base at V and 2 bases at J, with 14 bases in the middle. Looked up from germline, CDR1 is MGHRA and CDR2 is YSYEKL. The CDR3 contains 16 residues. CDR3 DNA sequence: TGCGCCAGCAGCCAAGTAATGGGAGGTGCACAAGAGACCCAGTACTTC. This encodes CASSQVMGGAQETQYF.

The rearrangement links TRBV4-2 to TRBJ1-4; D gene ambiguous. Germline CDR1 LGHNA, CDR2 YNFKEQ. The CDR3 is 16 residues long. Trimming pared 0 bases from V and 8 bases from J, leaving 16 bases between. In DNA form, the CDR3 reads TGTGCCAGCAGCCAAGATAAAGGTGGGAGAGGGGAAAAACTGTTTTTT. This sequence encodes CASSQDKGGRGEKLFF.

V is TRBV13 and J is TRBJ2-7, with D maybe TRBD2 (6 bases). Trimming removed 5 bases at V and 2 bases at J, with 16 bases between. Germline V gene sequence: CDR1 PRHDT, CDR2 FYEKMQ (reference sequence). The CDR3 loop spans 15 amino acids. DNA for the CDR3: TGTGCCAGCAGCACCCCGGGGGACGGAACCTACGAGCAGTACTTC. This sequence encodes CASSTPGDGTYEQYF. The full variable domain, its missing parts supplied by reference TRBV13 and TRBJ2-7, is AAGVIQSPRHLIKEKRETATLKCYPIPRHDTVYWYQQGPGQDPQFLISFYEKMQSDKGSIPDRFSAQQFSDYHSELNMSSLELGDSALYFCASSTPGDGTYEQYFGPGTRLTVT.

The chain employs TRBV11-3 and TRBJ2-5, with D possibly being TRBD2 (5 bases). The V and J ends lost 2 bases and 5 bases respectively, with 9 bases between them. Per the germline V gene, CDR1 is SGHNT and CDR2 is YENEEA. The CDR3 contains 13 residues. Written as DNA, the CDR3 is TGTGCCAGCAGCTTAACGGGAAAGGAGACCCAGTACTTC. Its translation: CASSLTGKETQYF.

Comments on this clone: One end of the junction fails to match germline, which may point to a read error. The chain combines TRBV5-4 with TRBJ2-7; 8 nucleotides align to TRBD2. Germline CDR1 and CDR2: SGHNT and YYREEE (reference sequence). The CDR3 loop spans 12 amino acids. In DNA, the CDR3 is TGTGCCAGCAGCTTAGCGGGCGGGCGGGGGGACTTC. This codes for CASSLAGGRGDF.

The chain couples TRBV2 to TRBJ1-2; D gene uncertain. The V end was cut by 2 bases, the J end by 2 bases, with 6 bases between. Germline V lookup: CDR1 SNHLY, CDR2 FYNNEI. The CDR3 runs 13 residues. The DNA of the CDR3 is TGTGCCAGCAGTGAAACCCAGAACTATGGCTACACCTTC. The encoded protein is CASSETQNYGYTF.

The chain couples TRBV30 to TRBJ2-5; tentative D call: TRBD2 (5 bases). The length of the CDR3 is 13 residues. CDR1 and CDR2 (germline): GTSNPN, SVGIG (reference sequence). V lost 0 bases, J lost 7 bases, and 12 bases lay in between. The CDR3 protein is CAWSVEGVGTQYF. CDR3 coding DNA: TGTGCCTGGAGTGTTGAGGGAGTGGGGACCCAGTACTTC.

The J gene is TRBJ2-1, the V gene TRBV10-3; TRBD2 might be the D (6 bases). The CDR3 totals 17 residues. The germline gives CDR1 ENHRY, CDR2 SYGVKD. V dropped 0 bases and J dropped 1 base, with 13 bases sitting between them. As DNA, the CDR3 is TGTGCCATCAGTGAGTCAGTACGGGGGAGTTCCTACAATGAGCAGTTCTTC. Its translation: CAISESVRGSSYNEQFF.

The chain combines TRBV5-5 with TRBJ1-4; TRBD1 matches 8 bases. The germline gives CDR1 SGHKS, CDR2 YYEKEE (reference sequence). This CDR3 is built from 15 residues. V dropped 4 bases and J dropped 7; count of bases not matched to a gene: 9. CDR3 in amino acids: CASSTRQGSGEKLFF. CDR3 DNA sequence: TGTGCCAGCAGCACCCGACAGGGGTCGGGTGAAAAACTGTTTTTT. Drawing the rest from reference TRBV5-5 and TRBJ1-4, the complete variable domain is DAGVTQSPTHLIKTRGQQVTLRCSPISGHKSVSWYQQVLGQGPQFIFQYYEKEERGRGNFPDRFSARQFPNYSSELNVNALLLGDSALYLCASSTRQGSGEKLFFGSGTQLSVL.

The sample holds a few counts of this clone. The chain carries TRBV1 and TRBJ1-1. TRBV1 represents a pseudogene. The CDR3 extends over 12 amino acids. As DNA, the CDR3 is TGCACCAGCAGCCTCAAACTCACTGAAGCTTTCTTT. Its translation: CTSSLKLTEAFF.